The clone carrying this TCR beta chain was seen a few times. The target antigen is unknown. TCRdb recomputed calls from the 5' RACE reads with MiXCR, one row per CDR3 protein. The data contain hundreds of thousands of distinct CDR3 sequences, about 18% of them singletons. The data were obtained in a study of T-cell memory formation after mild COVID-19. Whole-study results and caveats: Balance between CD4 and CD8 was seen in clones contracting day 15 to 85, and a CD4+ lean was seen in later expanders.

CDR3 length: 15 amino acids. The V gene end was trimmed by 5 bases and the J gene end by 7 bases; junction bases not matched to a gene: 9. The gene calls are TRBV12-3 or TRBV12-4 and TRBJ2-1; 9 bases align to TRBD1. Sequences were obtained from PBMCs or a T cell subset sorted from them (not recorded which). The receptor comes from an adult woman who had mild COVID-19 (a few samples of this study predate the infection). Cell type and time point are not known. The CDR3 nucleotides are TGTGCCAGCAGTCCGCCTGGGACAGGGAGGAATGAGCAGTTCTTC. Translating it yields CASSPPGTGRNEQFF.